The next 29 T cell receptor beta chains were all read from a single sample in a study of CXCR3-negative and CXCR3-positive naive CD8 T cells. The authors prepared UMI-labeled TRB cDNA libraries by 5' RACE. TCRdb reprocessed the 5' RACE reads and stores each CDR3 protein as one record, lacking DNA. The clone table shows over 45,000 distinct CDR3 sequences, with the ten largest holding approximately 16%. Material for sequencing was memory CD8+ T cells from blood. The source is a human donor in good health. Some clones in this sample may be carry-over from other donors' samples.

The chain combines TRBV9 with TRBJ2-1. The germline gives CDR1 SGDLS, CDR2 YYNGEE. The CDR3 extends over 13 amino acids. CDR3 region: CASSVLGVNEQFF.

The chain employs TRBV6-6 and TRBJ1-2. The CDR3 sequence is 14 residues long. CDR1 is MNHNY, CDR2 SVGAGI, per germline (reference sequence). The CDR3: CASLEVGSNYGYTF.

The chain uses TRBV14 and TRBJ1-1. This CDR3 contains 13 residues. Germline lookup yields CDR1 SGHDN and CDR2 FVKESK. CDR3 in amino acids: CASSGAFGGEAFF. The whole variable domain, filled in from reference TRBV14 and TRBJ1-1, reads EAGVTQFPSHSVIEKGQTVTLRCDPISGHDNLYWYRRVMGKEIKFLLHFVKESKQDESGMPNNRFLAERTGGTYSTLKVQPAELEDSGVYFCASSGAFGGEAFFGQGTRLTVV.

CDR3 region: CASRTGETEAFF. This rearrangement joins TRBV6-5 to TRBJ1-1; without DNA, the TCRdb call of TRBD1 cannot be checked. Germline lookup yields CDR1 MNHEY and CDR2 SVGAGI. The CDR3 contains 12 residues.

The chain employs TRBV4-1 and TRBJ2-1; no DNA is available, so the TRBD2 call from TCRdb remains unchecked. CDR3 size: 18 residues. Germline CDR1 and CDR2: MGHRA and YSYEKL. CDR3 sequence: CASSQVDLGTSGDNEQFF.

The chain recombines TRBV4-2 with TRBJ1-1. The length of the CDR3 is 16 residues. Germline-derived CDR1 and CDR2 are LGHNA and YNFKEQ. This CDR3 is CASSQDVGVGNTEAFF.

The rearrangement joins TRBV6-6 to TRBJ2-2; there is no DNA to check the TCRdb D call of TRBD1. Germline V lookup: CDR1 MNHNY, CDR2 SVGAGI (reference sequence). The length of the CDR3 is 17 residues. CDR3 loop: CASSYGAGVKNTGELFF.

The chain joins TRBV29-1 to TRBJ2-7; the D call of TRBD1 rests on TCRdb alone, since no DNA is present to check it. Looked up from germline, CDR1 is SQVTM and CDR2 is ANQGSEA. This CDR3 is built from 13 residues. The CDR3 sequence is CSVAWDSSYEQYF.

The chain links TRBV28 to TRBJ1-1. There are 15 residues in the CDR3. CDR1 MDHEN and CDR2 SYDVKM come from the germline V gene. The CDR3 spells CASSLNAEMNTEAFF.

The chain is built from TRBV4-1 and TRBJ2-7; TCRdb gives TRBD2 as the D gene, but with no DNA this cannot be confirmed. Germline lookup yields CDR1 MGHRA and CDR2 YSYEKL. CDR3 length: 14 amino acids. Here the CDR3 reads CASSQVAGDYEQYF.

This chain joins TRBV28 and TRBJ2-7; TCRdb names TRBD1, which stays unverified in the absence of DNA. The CDR3 spans 13 residues. Germline V gene sequence: CDR1 MDHEN, CDR2 SYDVKM. CDR3 sequence: CASSSGSGYEQYF.

The chain links TRBV2 to TRBJ2-2; as DNA is missing, the TRBD1 call by TCRdb cannot be tested. Germline V gene lookup returns CDR1 SNHLY and CDR2 FYNNEI. The CDR3 loop spans 13 amino acids. CDR3 sequence reads: CATRTENTGELFF.

This clonotype shows up as medium-sized by frequency. This chain uses TRBV20-1 with TRBJ2-7; TCRdb lists TRBD1, though no DNA is available to test this call. The CDR3 loop spans 13 amino acids. Per the germline V gene, CDR1 is DFQATT and CDR2 is SNEGSKA (reference sequence). This CDR3 is CSVGGDRDYEQYF.

The rearrangement uses TRBV20-1 and TRBJ2-2. This CDR3 is 12 amino acids long. Germline values: CDR1 DFQATT, CDR2 SNEGSKA (reference sequence). The CDR3 sequence: CSASWVSGELFF.

This sequence joins TRBV2 and TRBJ2-6. The CDR3 loop spans 14 amino acids. The germline gives CDR1 SNHLY, CDR2 FYNNEI. CDR3 residues: CASSGPAGANVLTF.

This clonotype is labeled medium-sized based on frequency. J is TRBJ2-2 and V is TRBV4-3; the D call of TRBD2 rests on TCRdb alone, since no DNA is present to check it. Germline CDR1 is LGHNA and CDR2 is YSLEER. There are 17 residues in the CDR3. Here the CDR3 reads CASSQEIAGGPTGELFF.

The gene calls are TRBV29-1 and TRBJ2-7; TCRdb picks TRBD1, but there is no DNA to check that call. Per the germline V gene, CDR1 is SQVTM and CDR2 is ANQGSEA. CDR3 length: 16 amino acids. CDR3 sequence: CSVVPQVGGSEDEQYF.

The chain employs TRBV6-2 or TRBV6-3 and TRBJ2-1; TCRdb calls TRBD2, which cannot be checked without DNA. The germline gives CDR1 MNHEY, CDR2 SVGEGT. The CDR3 has 14 amino acids. CDR3 region: CASTEQASGNEQFF.

This chain links TRBV7-9 with TRBJ1-4. Looked up from germline, CDR1 is SEHNR and CDR2 is FQNEAQ (reference sequence). The length of the CDR3 is 11 residues. The chain's CDR3 is CASSRREKLFF.

The chain recombines TRBV5-6 with TRBJ2-1. Germline V gene lookup returns CDR1 SGHDT and CDR2 YYEEEE. CDR3 length: 11 residues. The CDR3 loop is CASSLGVEEFF.

The chain is built from TRBV10-3 and TRBJ2-5; the D call of TRBD1 rests on TCRdb alone, since no DNA is present to check it. The CDR3 covers 15 residues. Germline CDR1 is ENHRY and CDR2 is SYGVKD. The CDR3 sequence: CAISEPRDSPETQYF.

This chain links TRBV7-3 with TRBJ1-2. Germline CDR1 and CDR2: SGHTA and FQGTGA. The CDR3 has 12 residues. CDR3: CASSDRNYGYTF.

The chain couples TRBV29-1 to TRBJ1-1; TCRdb indicates TRBD1, and absent DNA this call remains unverified. Germline values: CDR1 SQVTM, CDR2 ANQGSEA. This CDR3 spans 13 amino acids. The CDR3 here is CSVDYRGNTEAFF.

The rearrangement links TRBV10-3 to TRBJ2-1; TCRdb indicates TRBD2, and absent DNA this call remains unverified. The CDR3 covers 16 residues. Germline CDR1 is ENHRY and CDR2 is SYGVKD. CDR3: CAISESVRDLYNEQFF.

This chain connects TRBV7-3 to TRBJ2-2; TCRdb gives TRBD1 as the D gene, but with no DNA this cannot be confirmed. Per the germline V gene, CDR1 is SGHTA and CDR2 is FQGTGA. The CDR3 sequence is 13 residues long. The CDR3 sequence is CASSSQGSGELFF. Variable domain in full (rest from reference TRBV7-3 and TRBJ2-2): GAGVSQTPSNKVTEKGKYVELRCDPISGHTALYWYRQSLGQGPEFLIYFQGTGAADDSGLPNDRFFAVRPEGSVSTLKIQRTERGDSAVYLCASSSQGSGELFFGEGSRLTVL.

This sequence joins TRBV7-6 and TRBJ2-7; TCRdb's D call of TRBD2 is untestable without DNA. The CDR3 contains 15 residues. Germline CDR1 reads SGHVS; CDR2 reads FNYEAQ. The chain's CDR3 is CASSLGTSGLYEQYF. The full variable domain, its missing parts supplied by reference TRBV7-6 and TRBJ2-7, is GAGVSQSPRYKVTKRGQDVALRCDPISGHVSLYWYRQALGQGPEFLTYFNYEAQQDKSGLPNDRFSAERPEGSISTLTIQRTEQRDSAMYRCASSLGTSGLYEQYFGPGTRLTVT.

This chain links TRBV7-9 with TRBJ2-7; TCRdb proposes TRBD1, but this gene call is untestable without DNA. The CDR3 extends over 15 amino acids. Germline CDR1 SEHNR, CDR2 FQNEAQ (reference sequence). CDR3 in amino acids: CASSATGTGFTEQYF.

The genes are TRBV7-9 and TRBJ2-7; TCRdb lists TRBD1, though no DNA is available to test this call. This CDR3 has 15 residues. Germline V gene sequence: CDR1 SEHNR, CDR2 FQNEAQ (reference sequence). CDR3 sequence: CASSRTGIPFHEQYF.

The V call is TRBV12-3 or TRBV12-4, the J call TRBJ2-5. The length of the CDR3 is 13 residues. The CDR3 is CASSFERSETQYF.